The text below deals with one T cell receptor beta chain. Its antigen is currently unknown. The data were obtained in a study of cytomegalovirus exposure and HLA in healthy donors. General study results and limits: Some highly shared sequence variants likely arose as a pipeline artifact.

60 Vbeta and 13 Jbeta primers were used in PCR. Libraries were prepared by immunoSEQ multiplex PCR; TCRdb keeps only in-frame clonotypes and omits some of them. The sample lists roughly 100,000 clones, approximately 14% occurring once. The sequenced sample consisted of PBMCs. The TCR was taken from a female donor in good health and CMV-seronegative.

The CDR3 DNA reads as TGCGCCAGCAGCCAATCGACAGGGCGGTCAGAGACCCAGTACTTC. Its protein product is CASSQSTGRSETQYF. The chain links TRBV4-3 to TRBJ2-5; 7 bases map to TRBD1. This CDR3 comprises 15 residues. Trimming at V came to 2 bases and at J to 4 bases, leaving 7 bases not matched to a gene. Germline V gene data show CDR1 as LGHNA and CDR2 as YSLEER.